The TCR beta chain described here comes from a study of cytomegalovirus exposure and HLA in healthy donors. Looked up from germline, CDR1 is SQVTM and CDR2 is ANQGSEA. CDR3 length: 12 amino acids. The V end lost 5 bases, the J end lost 3 bases, and 10 bases lay between the germline ends. The protocol was immunoSEQ multiplex PCR, while the TCRdb copy is restricted to in-frame clones and leaves out a portion. The sample has under 100,000 clones; roughly 96% are singletons. The V gene is TRBV29-1, the J gene TRBJ1-2; tentatively, D is TRBD1 (5 bases). Sample: PBMCs. This receptor was identified in a man between 18 and 29 years old in good health and CMV-seronegative. The CDR3 DNA reads TGCAGCGTTAGCAGGGAGGACTATGGCTACACCTTC. It codes for CSVSREDYGYTF.